This T cell receptor (beta chain) is from a study of blood T cell repertoires in COVID-19. The CDR3 covers 14 residues. Per germline, CDR1 LNHNV and CDR2 YYDKDF (reference sequence). Trimming took 11 bases from V and 0 from J, leaving 17 bases between them. TCRdb's copy holds only in-frame clones and misses some; the assay was immunoSEQ multiplex PCR. The table records about 270,000 clones, approximately 89% of them present only once. The sequenced sample was PBMCs or T cells enriched from blood (not recorded which). The V call is TRBV15, the J call TRBJ2-7, with D tentatively TRBD1 (6 bases). This receptor was identified in a man aged 35 to 55 who had been exposed to COVID-19. CDR3 amino acids: CASFAGTPSYEQYF. CDR3 coding DNA: TGTGCCTCTTTCGCCGGGACACCCTCCTACGAGCAGTACTTC.